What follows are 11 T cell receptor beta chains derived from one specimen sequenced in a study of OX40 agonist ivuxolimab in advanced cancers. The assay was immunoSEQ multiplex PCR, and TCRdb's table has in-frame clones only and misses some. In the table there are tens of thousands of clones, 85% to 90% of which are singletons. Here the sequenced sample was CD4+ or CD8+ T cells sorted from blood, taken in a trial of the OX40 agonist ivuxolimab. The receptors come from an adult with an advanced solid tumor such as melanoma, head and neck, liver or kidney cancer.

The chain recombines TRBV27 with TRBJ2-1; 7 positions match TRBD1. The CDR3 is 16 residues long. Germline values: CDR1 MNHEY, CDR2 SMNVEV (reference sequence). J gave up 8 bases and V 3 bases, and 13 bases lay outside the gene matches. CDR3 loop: CASSLMTGQIWDEQFF. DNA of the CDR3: TGTGCCAGCAGTTTGATGACGGGACAGATCTGGGATGAGCAGTTCTTC.

CDR3 DNA: TGTGCCAGCAGCCTTCTGGGACAGACTAGAGAGCCCCAGCATTTT. This encodes CASSLLGQTREPQHF. The V call is TRBV5-6, the J call TRBJ1-5, with TRBD1 identical over 7 bases. Germline CDR1 reads SGHDT; CDR2 reads YYEEEE. V lost 4 bases, J lost 8 bases, and 12 bases stayed unmatched. The CDR3 runs to 15 residues.

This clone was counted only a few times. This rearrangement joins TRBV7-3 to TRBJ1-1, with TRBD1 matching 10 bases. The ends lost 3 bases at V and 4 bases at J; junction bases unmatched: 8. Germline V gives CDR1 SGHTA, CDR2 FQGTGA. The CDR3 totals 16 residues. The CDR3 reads CASSFAGTGDPTEAFF. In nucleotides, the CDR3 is TGTGCCAGCAGCTTCGCCGGGACAGGGGATCCCACTGAAGCTTTCTTT.

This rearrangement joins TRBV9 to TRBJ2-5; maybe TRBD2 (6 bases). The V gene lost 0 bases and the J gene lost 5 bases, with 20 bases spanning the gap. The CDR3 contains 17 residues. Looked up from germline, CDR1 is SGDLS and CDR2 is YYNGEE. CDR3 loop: CASSVGGAGLYRETQYF. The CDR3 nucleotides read TGTGCCAGCAGCGTAGGCGGGGCGGGGCTGTACCGGGAGACCCAGTACTTC.

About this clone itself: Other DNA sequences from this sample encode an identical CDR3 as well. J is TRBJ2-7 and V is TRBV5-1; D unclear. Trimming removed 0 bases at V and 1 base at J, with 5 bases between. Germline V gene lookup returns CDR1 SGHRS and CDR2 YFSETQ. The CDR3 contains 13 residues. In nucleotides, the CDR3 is TGCGCCAGCAGCTTGGCCGGGTCCTACGAGCAGTACTTC. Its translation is CASSLAGSYEQYF. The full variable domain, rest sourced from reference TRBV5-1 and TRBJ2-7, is KAGVTQTPRYLIKTRGQQVTLSCSPISGHRSVSWYQQTPGQGLQFLFEYFSETQRNKGNFPGRFSGRQFSNSRSEMNVSTLELGDSALYLCASSLAGSYEQYFGPGTRLTVT.

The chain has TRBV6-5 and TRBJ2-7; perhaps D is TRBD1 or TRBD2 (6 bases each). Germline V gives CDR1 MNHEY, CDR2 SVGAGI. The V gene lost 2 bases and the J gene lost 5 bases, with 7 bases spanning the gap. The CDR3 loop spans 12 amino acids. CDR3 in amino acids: CASSYRGDEQYF. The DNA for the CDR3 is TGTGCCAGCAGTTACAGGGGGGACGAGCAGTACTTC.

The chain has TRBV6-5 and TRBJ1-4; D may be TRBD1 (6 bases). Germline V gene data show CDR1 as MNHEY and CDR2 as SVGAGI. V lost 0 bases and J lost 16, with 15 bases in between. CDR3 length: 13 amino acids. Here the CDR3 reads CASSYSGDKVWFF. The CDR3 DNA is TGTGCCAGCAGTTACTCGGGGGACAAGGTGTGGTTTTTT.

The CDR3 bases are TGTGCCAGCAGCTCACACTCCTACGAGCAGTACTTC. As protein: CASSSHSYEQYF. V gene TRBV6-5 combines with J gene TRBJ2-7; D gene ambiguous. This CDR3 spans 12 amino acids. V was clipped by 6 bases and J by 0 bases, with 6 bases between them. The germline CDR1 and CDR2 sequences are MNHEY and SVGAGI.

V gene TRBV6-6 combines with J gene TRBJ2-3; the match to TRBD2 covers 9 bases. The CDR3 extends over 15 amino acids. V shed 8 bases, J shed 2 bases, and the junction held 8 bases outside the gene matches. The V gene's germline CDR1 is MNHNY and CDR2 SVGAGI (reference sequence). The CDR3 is CASGAIAGATDTQYF. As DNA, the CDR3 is TGTGCCAGCGGAGCCATAGCGGGAGCCACAGATACGCAGTATTTT.

As DNA, the CDR3 is TGTGCCAGCAGCCTTTACACCGGGGAGCTGTTTTTT. Translated, it gives CASSLYTGELFF. V usage is TRBV5-6 and J usage is TRBJ2-2; D gene ambiguous. With 4 bases removed from V and 3 bases from J, the gap between germline ends came to 4 bases. In germline, CDR1 is SGHDT, CDR2 YYEEEE. This CDR3 spans 12 amino acids.

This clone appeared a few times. DNA for the CDR3: TGTGCCAGCAGTGAAAAGGGGTCCCCCTACGAGCAGTACTTC. Protein: CASSEKGSPYEQYF. The V gene is TRBV6-1, the J gene TRBJ2-7, with TRBD1 as a possible D gene (5 bases). Germline V CDR1 and CDR2: MNHNS, SASEGT. Trimming removed 2 bases from V and 2 bases from J, with 10 bases in between. This CDR3 is 14 amino acids long.